The 5 T cell receptor beta chains in this list originate from one sample, sequenced in a study of beta chain features in type 1 diabetes. Sequenced material consisted of expressed TCRB transcripts (all of the isolated RNA was reverse transcribed). The assay was immunoSEQ multiplex PCR, and TCRdb's table has in-frame clones only and misses some. The sample lists about 410,000 clones, about 15% occurring once. Sample: naive CD4+ T cells from blood. Receptor source: a man between 25 and 39 years old in good health.

This chain connects TRBV7-6 to TRBJ2-3; no definite D call. V was trimmed by 1 base and J by 2 bases, leaving 4 bases between them. Germline assignment: CDR1 SGHVS and CDR2 FNYEAQ. The CDR3 has 13 amino acids. This CDR3 is CASSLVSTDTQYF. In nucleotides, the CDR3 is TGTGCCAGCAGCTTAGTTTCCACAGATACGCAGTATTTT. Supplemented by reference TRBV7-6 and TRBJ2-3, the full variable domain reads GAGVSQSPRYKVTKRGQDVALRCDPISGHVSLYWYRQALGQGPEFLTYFNYEAQQDKSGLPNDRFSAERPEGSISTLTIQRTEQRDSAMYRCASSLVSTDTQYFGPGTRLTVL.

The gene calls are TRBV30 and TRBJ1-5, with TRBD1 matching over 7 bases. CDR3 length: 15 amino acids. The V segment lost 0 bases and the J segment 7 bases; nucleotides outside the gene matches: 9. The V gene's germline CDR1 is GTSNPN and CDR2 SVGIG (reference sequence). CDR3 residues: CAWSVRQGVGQPQHF. DNA for the CDR3: TGTGCCTGGAGTGTACGACAGGGTGTTGGACAGCCCCAGCATTTT.

The chain recombines TRBV5-6 with TRBJ2-5; no firm D call. Trimming removed 2 bases from V and 2 bases from J, with 16 bases in between. Per the germline V gene, CDR1 is SGHDT and CDR2 is YYEEEE. The CDR3 loop spans 16 amino acids. The CDR3 bases are TGTGCCAGCAGCTTTTTTCAGGCCACAGAGCAAGAGACCCAGTACTTC. Translation gives CASSFFQATEQETQYF. The full variable domain, completed using reference TRBV5-6 and TRBJ2-5, is DAGVTQSPTHLIKTRGQQVTLRCSPKSGHDTVSWYQQALGQGPQFIFQYYEEEERQRGNFPDRFSGHQFPNYSSELNVNALLLGDSALYLCASSFFQATEQETQYFGPGTRLLVL.

This clone has just a few counts. At one end, the junction sequence differs from germline, possibly due to a read error. V usage is TRBV6-6 and J usage is TRBJ1-5; TRBD1 matches 7 bases. Germline values: CDR1 MNHNY, CDR2 SVGAGI (reference sequence). The CDR3 spans 16 residues. The DNA for the CDR3 is TGTGCCAGCAATTACCTCCCAGGGGGGAGCAATCAGCCCCAGCATTTT. Protein: CASNYLPGGSNQPQHF.

This chain uses TRBV5-1 with TRBJ1-1, with D hard to call. This CDR3 has 12 residues. V was shortened by 0 bases and J by 11 bases, with 11 bases between the two germline ends. CDR1 is SGHRS and CDR2 is YFSETQ in the germline V gene. The CDR3 here is CASSLGDWRAFF. In nucleotides, the CDR3 is TGCGCCAGCAGCTTGGGTGACTGGCGGGCTTTCTTT.